This T cell receptor beta chain was observed in a study of a mutant IDH1 vaccine in newly diagnosed glioma. The CDR3 spans 13 residues. Germline V gene data show CDR1 as SGHRS and CDR2 as YFSETQ. The V segment lost 0 bases and the J segment 5 bases; nucleotides outside the gene matches: 1. Whole-study findings and limits: In around 93% of patients, immune responses induced by the vaccine occurred. Pseudoprogression seemingly bore no relation to changes in top peripheral T cell clonotypes.

Clones were read by immunoSEQ multiplex PCR, and TCRdb kept only the in-frame ones, dropping some. The table lists roughly 32,000 clones, 65% to 80% of them singletons. About this clone: The antigen is unknown.

Specified time point: baseline, week 1 (first vaccination visit). Treatment here: pre-vaccination baseline after standard-of-care therapy. Donor diagnoses consisted of new WHO grade 3 or 4 IDH1-mutant, ATRX-lost astrocytomas. The chain combines TRBV5-1 with TRBJ2-5, with 7 positions matching TRBD1. Sequencing used peripheral blood mononuclear cells (PBMCs), obtained from a glioma patient treated with radiotherapy, temozolomide or both. The TCR sequence derives from a man between 50 and 59 years old with glioma. Some clones in this sample may be carry-over from other donors' samples. CDR3 residues: CASSLEDRETQYF. The CDR3 nucleotides are TGCGCCAGCAGCTTGGAGGACAGGGAGACCCAGTACTTC.